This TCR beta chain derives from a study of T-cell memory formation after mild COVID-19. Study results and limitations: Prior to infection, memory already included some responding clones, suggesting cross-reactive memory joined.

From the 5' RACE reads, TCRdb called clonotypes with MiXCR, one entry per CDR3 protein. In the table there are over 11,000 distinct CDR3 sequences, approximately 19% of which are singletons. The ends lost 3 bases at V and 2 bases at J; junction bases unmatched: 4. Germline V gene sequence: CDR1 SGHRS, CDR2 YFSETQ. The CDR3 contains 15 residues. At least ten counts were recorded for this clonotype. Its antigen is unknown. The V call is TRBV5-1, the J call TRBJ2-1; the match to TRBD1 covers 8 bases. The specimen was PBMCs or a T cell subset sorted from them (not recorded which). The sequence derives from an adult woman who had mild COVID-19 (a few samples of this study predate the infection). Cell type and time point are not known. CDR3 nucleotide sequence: TGCGCCAGCAGCTCGGACAGGGACCCCTACAATGAGCAGTTCTTC. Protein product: CASSSDRDPYNEQFF.